Listed below are T cell receptor beta chains from one sample, sequenced in a study of blood T cell repertoires in COVID-19. The table came from immunoSEQ multiplex PCR; TCRdb's copy has only in-frame clones and leaves some out. The sample shows around 250,000 clones, around 84% of them seen only once. The sample consisted of PBMCs or T cells enriched from blood (not recorded which). These receptors originate from a man in his thirties or forties with acute COVID-19. CDR3s include the opening cysteine and the closing phenylalanine or tryptophan. A D gene is named only where the DNA matches it firmly. Size values are once, few and many counts, or a class for expanded clones, and some rows have none.

TRBV11-2	16	TRBD1	TRBJ1-1	NA	TGTGCCAGCCGGGACAGTCGGGTTGCAATAAGGGCTGAAGCTTTCTTT	CASRDSRVAIRAEAFF
TRBV25-1	13	TRBD1	TRBJ1-2	NA	TGTGCCAGCAGAAAACAGGGGGTCTATGGCTACACCTTC	CASRKQGVYGYTF
TRBV7-2	17	NA	TRBJ1-1	NA	TGTGCCAGCAGCCAAAATGATAATGACAGGCCTAACACTGAAGCTTTCTTT	CASSQNDNDRPNTEAFF
TRBV9	16	NA	TRBJ2-1	NA	TGTGCCAGCAGCGTAGCGAGCTCTAGCTCCTACAATGAGCAGTTCTTC	CASSVASSSSYNEQFF
TRBV30	15	TRBD1	TRBJ1-1	NA	TGTGCCTGGAGTGTAGCGGGACAGGTGAACACTGAAGCTTTCTTT	CAWSVAGQVNTEAFF
TRBV11-2	12	TRBD2	TRBJ2-5	NA	TGTGCCAGCAGCCGAGAGCGGGGGGTCCAGTACTTC	CASSRERGVQYF
TRBV12-3/TRBV12-4	13	NA	TRBJ1-1	NA	TGTGCCAGCAGTTTAGGCGGAGCGAGTGAAGCTTTCTTT	CASSLGGASEAFF
TRBV9	14	TRBD1	TRBJ1-2	NA	TGTGCCAGCAGCGCCGGGACAGACTTCTATGGCTACACCTTC	CASSAGTDFYGYTF
TRBV2	14	NA	TRBJ2-4	once	TGTGCCAGCAGCTCCGCGAGAGCCAAAAACATTCAGTACTTC	CASSSARAKNIQYF
TRBV19	13	NA	TRBJ2-4	NA	TGTGCCAGCACGGGACTGCTAAGGAACATTCAGTACTTC	CASTGLLRNIQYF
TRBV7-2	17	TRBD2	TRBJ2-3	NA	TGTGCCAGCAGCTTAACCGGGACTAGTTTGGGCACAGATACGCAGTATTTT	CASSLTGTSLGTDTQYF
TRBV5-1	14	TRBD1	TRBJ1-4	few	TGCGCCAGCAGCATCGGGACAGCGACTGAAAAACTGTTTTTT	CASSIGTATEKLFF
TRBV27	13	TRBD1	TRBJ1-2	NA	TGTGCCAGCAGTCCAGGGACAGGGAATGGCTACACCTTC	CASSPGTGNGYTF
TRBV6-5	13	NA	TRBJ1-2	NA	TGTGCCAGCAGTACCCAACAGGGATATGGCTACACCTTC	CASSTQQGYGYTF
TRBV7-9	15	TRBD1	TRBJ1-2	NA	TGTGCCAGCAGCGTACCGGGACAGGGGATTTATGGCTACACCTTC	CASSVPGQGIYGYTF
TRBV11-3	15	TRBD1	TRBJ2-2	NA	TGTGCCAGCAGCGGGACAGGGGTGGACACCGGGGAGCTGTTTTTT	CASSGTGVDTGELFF
TRBV19	16	TRBD1	TRBJ1-5	NA	TGTGCCAGTAGTATATTACAGGGGCAAGGGAATCAGCCCCAGCATTTT	CASSILQGQGNQPQHF
TRBV2	14	NA	TRBJ1-1	few	TGTGCCACTTCCTGGGGCCAGCTGAACACTGAAGCTTTCTTT	CATSWGQLNTEAFF
TRBV7-7	13	NA	TRBJ2-1	NA	TGTGCCAGCAGCTTATGGGGGGACAATGAGCAGTTCTTC	CASSLWGDNEQFF
TRBV28	12	NA	TRBJ1-1	once	TGTGCCAGCAGTAGTCCCCCAGTTCCAGCTTTCTTT	CASSSPPVPAFF
TRBV27	12	NA	TRBJ2-2	NA	TGTGCCAGCAGTTTTAGCACCGGGGAGCTGTTTTTT	CASSFSTGELFF
TRBV19	17	NA	TRBJ1-4	NA	TGTGCCAGTAGTATAGCCCCAGGGCCGACAACTAATGAAAAACTGTTTTTT	CASSIAPGPTTNEKLFF
TRBV28	17	TRBD2	TRBJ2-1	NA	TGTGCCAGCAGTTTAAGAGCGGGGGGCATCCCATACAATGAGCAGTTCTTC	CASSLRAGGIPYNEQFF
TRBV21-1	13	NA	TRBJ2-5	NA	TGTGCCAGCAGCAAGAGGGGGGGAGAGACCCAGTACTTC	CASSKRGGETQYF
TRBV27	14	NA	TRBJ2-5	once	TGTGCCAGCAGTTTCTCAAGGAGGGGAGAGACCCAGTACTTC	CASSFSRRGETQYF
TRBV9	14	NA	TRBJ1-3	NA	TGTGCCAGCAGCGTAGGGTCGGTTGGAAACACCATATATTTT	CASSVGSVGNTIYF